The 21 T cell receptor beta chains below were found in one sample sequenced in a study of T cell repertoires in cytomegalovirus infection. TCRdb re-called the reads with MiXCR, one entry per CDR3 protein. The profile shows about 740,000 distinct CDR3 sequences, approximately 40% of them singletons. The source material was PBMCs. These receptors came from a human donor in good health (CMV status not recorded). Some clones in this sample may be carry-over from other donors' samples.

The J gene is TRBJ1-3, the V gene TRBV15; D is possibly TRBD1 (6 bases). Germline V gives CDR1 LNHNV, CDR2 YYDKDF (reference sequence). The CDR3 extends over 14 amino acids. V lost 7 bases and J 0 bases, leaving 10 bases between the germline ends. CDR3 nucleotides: TGTGCCACCATGGAAGGGGGCTCTGGAAACACCATATATTTT. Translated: CATMEGGSGNTIYF.

Here the CDR3 reads CTRTGKETQYF. Here the CDR3 DNA reads TGCACCCGGACAGGGAAAGAGACCCAGTACTTC. The rearrangement links TRBV20-1 to TRBJ2-5, with 8 bases aligning to TRBD1. CDR1 and CDR2 (germline): DFQATT, SNEGSKA (reference sequence). The CDR3 runs 11 residues.

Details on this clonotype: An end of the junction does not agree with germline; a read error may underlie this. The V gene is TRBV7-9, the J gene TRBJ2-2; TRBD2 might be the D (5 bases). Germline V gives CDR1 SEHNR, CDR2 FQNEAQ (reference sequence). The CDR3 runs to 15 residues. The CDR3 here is CASSPSPRGNGELFF. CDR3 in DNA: TGTGCTAGCAGCCCCTCCCCGCGAGGGAACGGGGAGCTGTTTTTT.

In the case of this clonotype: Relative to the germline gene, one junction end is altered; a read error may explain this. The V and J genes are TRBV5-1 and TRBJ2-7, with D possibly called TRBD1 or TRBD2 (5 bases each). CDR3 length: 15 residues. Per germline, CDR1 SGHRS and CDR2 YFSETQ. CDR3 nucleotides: TGCGCCAGCCGCTTGGCCTTGGGACGGTCCTACGAGCAGTACTTC. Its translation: CASRLALGRSYEQYF.

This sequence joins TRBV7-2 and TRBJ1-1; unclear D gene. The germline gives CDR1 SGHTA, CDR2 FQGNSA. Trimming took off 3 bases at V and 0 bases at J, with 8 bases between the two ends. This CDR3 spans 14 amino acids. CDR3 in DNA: TGTGCCAGCAGCTTCGGGGTCCTGAACACTGAAGCTTTCTTT. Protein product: CASSFGVLNTEAFF.

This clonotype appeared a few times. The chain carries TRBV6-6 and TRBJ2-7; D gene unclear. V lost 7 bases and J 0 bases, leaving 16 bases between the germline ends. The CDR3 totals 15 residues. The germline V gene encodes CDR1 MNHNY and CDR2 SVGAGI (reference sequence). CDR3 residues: CASTPHRDSSYEQYF. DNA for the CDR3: TGTGCCAGCACCCCGCACAGAGATAGCTCCTACGAGCAGTACTTC.

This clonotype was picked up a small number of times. The CDR3 loop reads CASSGDGQGRQETQYF. The CDR3 DNA follows: TGTGCCAGCAGCGGGGATGGACAGGGAAGACAAGAGACCCAGTACTTC. The J gene is TRBJ2-5, the V gene TRBV7-8; 8 positions match TRBD1. The CDR3 has 16 amino acids. CDR1 and CDR2 (germline): SGHVS, FQNEAQ. The V segment lost 5 bases and the J segment 2 bases; nucleotides outside the gene matches: 10.

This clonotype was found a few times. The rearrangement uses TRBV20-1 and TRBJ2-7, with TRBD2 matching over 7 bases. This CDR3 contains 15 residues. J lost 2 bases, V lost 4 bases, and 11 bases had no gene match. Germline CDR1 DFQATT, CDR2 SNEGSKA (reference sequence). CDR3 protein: CSATPSAGFAYEQYF. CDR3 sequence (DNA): TGCAGTGCTACCCCTTCAGCGGGGTTCGCCTACGAGCAGTACTTC.

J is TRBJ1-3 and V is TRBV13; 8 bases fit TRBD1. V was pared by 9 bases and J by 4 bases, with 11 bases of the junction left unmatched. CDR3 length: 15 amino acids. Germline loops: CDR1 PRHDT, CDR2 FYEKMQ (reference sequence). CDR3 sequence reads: CASSERTGRGNTIYF. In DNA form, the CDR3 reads TGTGCCAGTAGCGAACGGACAGGGAGAGGAAACACCATATATTTT.

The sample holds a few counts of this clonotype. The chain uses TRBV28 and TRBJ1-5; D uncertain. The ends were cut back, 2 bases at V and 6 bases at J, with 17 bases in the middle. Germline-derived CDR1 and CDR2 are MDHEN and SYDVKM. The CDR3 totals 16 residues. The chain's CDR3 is CASSLGIWVSGQPQHF. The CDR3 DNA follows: TGTGCCAGCAGTTTAGGGATTTGGGTATCCGGTCAGCCCCAGCATTTT.

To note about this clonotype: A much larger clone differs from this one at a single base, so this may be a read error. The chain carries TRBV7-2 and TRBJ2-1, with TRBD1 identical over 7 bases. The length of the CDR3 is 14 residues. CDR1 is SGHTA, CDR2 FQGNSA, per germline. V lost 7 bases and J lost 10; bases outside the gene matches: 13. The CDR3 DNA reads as TGTGCCAGCAATCCGGGACAGTCTAGGCAGGAGCAGTTCTTC. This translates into CASNPGQSRQEQFF.

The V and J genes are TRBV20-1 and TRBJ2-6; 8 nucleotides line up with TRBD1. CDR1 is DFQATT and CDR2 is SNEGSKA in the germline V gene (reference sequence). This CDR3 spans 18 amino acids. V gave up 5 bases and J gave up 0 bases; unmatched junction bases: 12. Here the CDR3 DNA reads TGCAGTGCTTGGACAGGGAGGTCGCCCGACTCTGGGGCCAACGTCCTGACTTTC. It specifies CSAWTGRSPDSGANVLTF.

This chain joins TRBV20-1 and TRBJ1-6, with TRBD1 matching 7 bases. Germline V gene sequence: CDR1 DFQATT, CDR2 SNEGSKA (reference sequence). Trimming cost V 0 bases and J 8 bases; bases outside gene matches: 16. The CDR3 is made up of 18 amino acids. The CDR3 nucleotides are TGCAGTGCTAGAGATCATAGGGGGCGAAATCGCGAGGATTCACCCCTCCACTTT. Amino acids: CSARDHRGRNREDSPLHF.

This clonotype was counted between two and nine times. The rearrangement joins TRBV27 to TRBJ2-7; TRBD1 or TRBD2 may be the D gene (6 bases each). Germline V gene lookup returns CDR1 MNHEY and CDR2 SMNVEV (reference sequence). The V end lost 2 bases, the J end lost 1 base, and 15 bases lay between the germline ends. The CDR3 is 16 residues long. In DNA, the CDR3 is TGTGCCAGCAGTTTACTAGGGGGGAGTGGGTCCTACGAGCAGTACTTC. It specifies CASSLLGGSGSYEQYF.

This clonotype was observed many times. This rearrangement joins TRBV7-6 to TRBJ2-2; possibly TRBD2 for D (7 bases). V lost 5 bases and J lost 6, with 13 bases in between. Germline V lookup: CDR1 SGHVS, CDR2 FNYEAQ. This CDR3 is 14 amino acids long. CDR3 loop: CASSQGGGAGELFF. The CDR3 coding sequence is TGTGCCAGCAGCCAAGGGGGGGGCGCCGGGGAGCTGTTTTTT.

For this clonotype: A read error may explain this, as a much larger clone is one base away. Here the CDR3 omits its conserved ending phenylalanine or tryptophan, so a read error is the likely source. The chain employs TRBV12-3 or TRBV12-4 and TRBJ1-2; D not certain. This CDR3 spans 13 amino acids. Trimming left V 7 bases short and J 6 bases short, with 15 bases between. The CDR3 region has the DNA TGTGCCAGCAAAGCCCTTATCATTGATGGCTACACCTTA. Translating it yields CASKALIIDGYTL.

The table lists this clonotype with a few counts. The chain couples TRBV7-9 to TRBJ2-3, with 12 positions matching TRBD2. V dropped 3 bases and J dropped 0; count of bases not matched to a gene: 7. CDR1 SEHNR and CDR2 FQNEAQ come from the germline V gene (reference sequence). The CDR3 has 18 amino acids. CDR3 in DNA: TGTGCCAGCAGCTTCGGGCTAGCGGGGGGGCCGAGCACAGATACGCAGTATTTT. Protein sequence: CASSFGLAGGPSTDTQYF.

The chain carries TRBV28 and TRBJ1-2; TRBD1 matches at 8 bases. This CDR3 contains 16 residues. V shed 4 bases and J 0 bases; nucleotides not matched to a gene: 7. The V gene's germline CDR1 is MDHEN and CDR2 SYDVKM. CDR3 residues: CASSSPGQATNYGYTF. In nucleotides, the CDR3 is TGTGCCAGCAGTTCCCCGGGACAGGCTACTAACTATGGCTACACCTTC.

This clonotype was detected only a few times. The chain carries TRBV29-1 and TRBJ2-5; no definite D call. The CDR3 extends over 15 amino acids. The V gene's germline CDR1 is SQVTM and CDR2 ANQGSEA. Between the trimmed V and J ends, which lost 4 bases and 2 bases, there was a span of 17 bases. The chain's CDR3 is CSVVGRPERQETQYF. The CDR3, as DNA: TGCAGCGTTGTAGGTCGGCCGGAGAGGCAAGAGACCCAGTACTTC.

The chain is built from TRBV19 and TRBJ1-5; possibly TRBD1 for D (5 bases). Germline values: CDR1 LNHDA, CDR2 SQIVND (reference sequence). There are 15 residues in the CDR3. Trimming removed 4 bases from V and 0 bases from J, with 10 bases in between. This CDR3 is CASSRDVYSNQPQHF. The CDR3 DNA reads TGTGCCAGTAGTAGGGACGTCTATAGCAATCAGCCCCAGCATTTT. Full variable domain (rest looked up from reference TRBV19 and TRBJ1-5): DGGITQSPKYLFRKEGQNVTLSCEQNLNHDAMYWYRQDPGQGLRLIYYSQIVNDFQKGDIAEGYSVSREKKESFPLTVTSAQKNPTAFYLCASSRDVYSNQPQHFGDGTRLSIL.

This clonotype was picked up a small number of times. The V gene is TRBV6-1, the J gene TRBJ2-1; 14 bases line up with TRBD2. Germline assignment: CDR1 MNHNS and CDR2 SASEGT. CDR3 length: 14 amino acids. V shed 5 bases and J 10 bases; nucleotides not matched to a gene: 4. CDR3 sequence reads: CASSHGTSGGEQFF. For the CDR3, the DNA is TGTGCCAGCAGTCACGGGACTAGCGGGGGCGAGCAGTTCTTC.